The present T cell receptor (beta chain) was sequenced within a study of tumor and adjacent non-tumor tissue in lung cancer. This clonotype occurred many times. Three rounds of nested PCR, following a modified ARM-PCR protocol, produced the TCRbeta library. TCRdb redid the calling of the multiplex PCR reads with MiXCR, one entry per CDR3 protein. Of tens of thousands of distinct CDR3 sequences in the sample, roughly 70% are singletons; the top ten hold around 13%. V lost 2 bases to trimming and J lost 5 bases, with 9 bases between them. The CDR3 contains 14 residues. CDR1 is WSHSY, CDR2 SAAADI, per germline. RNA was extracted from bulk tissue without any cell sorting.

What was sequenced was lung tumor tissue. The V gene is TRBV10-2, the J gene TRBJ1-4; D is undetermined. The clonotype was recovered from a woman in her seventies with non-small cell lung cancer. This CDR3 is CASSERPRNEKLFF. The CDR3 nucleotides are TGCGCCAGCAGTGAGAGGCCGAGGAATGAAAAACTGTTTTTT.